Sequencing of this T cell receptor (beta chain) was carried out in a study of blood T cell repertoires in COVID-19. Study-level background: The United States, Italy and Spain were the sources of the acute and convalescent COVID-19 samples.

Per the study methods: Nucleated cell number was recorded as an estimate derived from reference gene primer amplification. Profiling relied on immunoSEQ multiplex PCR, and the TCRdb table lists in-frame clones only, not all of them. The V and J calls and clone size are taken from that table; D and trimming were inferred from the DNA. In the table there are 130,000 to 150,000 clones, 84% of which are singletons. CDR3 size: 14 residues. V lost 5 bases to trimming and J lost 2 bases, with 13 bases between them. Germline CDR1 MNHNY, CDR2 SVGAGI (reference sequence). V usage is TRBV6-6 and J usage is TRBJ2-7; D might be TRBD1 (6 bases). This receptor was identified in a human donor in a cohort sampled during active COVID-19. The source material was peripheral blood. CDR3 in amino acids: CASSRQVPPYEQYF. CDR3 DNA: TGTGCCAGCAGTAGACAGGTCCCACCCTACGAGCAGTACTTC.